This entry lists 24 T cell receptor beta chains sequenced from one sample in a study of CD8+ T cells in alopecia areata. Treatment defined: oral pan-JAK inhibitor, 5-10 mg twice daily. Sequencing used cDNA as its template, made by extracting RNA and reverse transcribing it. Here immunoSEQ multiplex PCR was the method, and the copy in TCRdb shows in-frame clones only, minus some. This table holds about 160,000 clones, 50% to 70% found once. Sequenced material: CD4+ T cells sorted from blood, taken at week 4, from a patient treated with tofacitinib. These receptors originate from a human donor with alopecia areata.

This clone was counted a few times. The chain carries TRBV15 and TRBJ2-2; D remains unclear. This CDR3 spans 12 amino acids. Germline loops: CDR1 LNHNV, CDR2 YYDKDF (reference sequence). Trimming removed 4 bases at V and 2 bases at J, with 2 bases between. CDR3 sequence reads: CATSTNTGELFF. CDR3 DNA: TGTGCCACCAGCACTAACACCGGGGAGCTGTTTTTT.

V and J are TRBV6-5 and TRBJ2-7, with D possibly matching TRBD1 (6 bases). This CDR3 comprises 14 residues. Germline V gene lookup returns CDR1 MNHEY and CDR2 SVGAGI. V lost 6 bases, J lost 3 bases, and 15 bases lay in between. The CDR3 DNA reads TGTGCCAGCAGCCGACCGGGACACTTCTACGAGCAGTACTTC. Translated: CASSRPGHFYEQYF.

The V gene is TRBV30, the J gene TRBJ1-2, with 9 bases identical to TRBD1. This CDR3 region has 13 residues. V lost 2 bases, J lost 10 bases, and 8 bases stayed unmatched. Germline CDR1 reads GTSNPN; CDR2 reads SVGIG (reference sequence). The DNA of the CDR3 is TGTGCCTGGAGTCCCGACAGGGGGGAATTCTACACCTTC. This codes for CAWSPDRGEFYTF.

The V and J genes are TRBV5-4 and TRBJ2-7; maybe TRBD1 (6 bases). The CDR3 length is 14 residues. Trimming cost V 3 bases and J 3 bases, with 13 bases left between them. Germline V gene lookup returns CDR1 SGHNT and CDR2 YYREEE (reference sequence). CDR3 residues: CASSSTGSRYEQYF. In nucleotides, the CDR3 is TGTGCCAGCAGCTCGACAGGTTCCCGCTACGAGCAGTACTTC. Full variable domain (outside the CDR3, taken from reference TRBV5-4 and TRBJ2-7): ETGVTQSPTHLIKTRGQQVTLRCSSQSGHNTVSWYQQALGQGPQFIFQYYREEENGRGNFPPRFSGLQFPNYSSELNVNALELDDSALYLCASSSTGSRYEQYFGPGTRLTVT.

Here the CDR3 DNA reads TGCGCCAGCAGCCAATGGGTTTCGCCGCTTTCACCCCTCCACTTT. Residues: CASSQWVSPLSPLHF. The J gene is TRBJ1-6, the V gene TRBV4-1; D gene unclear. The V gene's germline CDR1 is MGHRA and CDR2 YSYEKL. The CDR3 covers 15 residues. The V end lost 2 bases, the J end lost 9 bases, and 14 bases lay between the germline ends.

V and J are TRBV2 and TRBJ2-7; possible D gene TRBD2, 5 bases. CDR1 is SNHLY, CDR2 FYNNEI, per germline. Trimming shortened V by 11 bases and J by 2 bases, and 10 bases separated the two germline ends. The CDR3 consists of 11 residues. This chain's CDR3 is CASAEAYEQYF. DNA of the CDR3: TGTGCCTCGGCGGAGGCCTACGAGCAGTACTTC.

V is TRBV5-6 and J is TRBJ2-7, with a possible D match to TRBD2 (5 bases). This CDR3 is built from 13 residues. Trimming took 5 bases from V and 5 from J, leaving 14 bases between them. Germline loops: CDR1 SGHDT, CDR2 YYEEEE. The CDR3 protein is CASRSAGPNEQYF. In DNA form, the CDR3 reads TGTGCCAGCAGGTCCGCGGGCCCCAACGAGCAGTACTTC.

The V gene is TRBV5-4, the J gene TRBJ2-5, with 14 bases fitting TRBD2. The V and J ends lost 0 bases and 5 bases, in that order; junction bases with no gene match: 12. The CDR3 consists of 19 residues. Germline lookup yields CDR1 SGHNT and CDR2 YYREEE (reference sequence). In DNA, the CDR3 is TGTGCCAGCAGCTTGGGGAATGGACTAGCGGGGGGACCCTCGGAGACCCAGTACTTC. This sequence encodes CASSLGNGLAGGPSETQYF.

This clone was seen a handful of times. The chain links TRBV27 to TRBJ1-4, with D unresolved. CDR1 and CDR2 (germline): MNHEY, SMNVEV (reference sequence). The V gene lost 5 bases and the J gene lost 3 bases, with 7 bases spanning the gap. The CDR3 extends over 13 amino acids. Written as DNA, the CDR3 is TGTGCCAGCAGTCCCCAGCCTAATGAAAAACTGTTTTTT. Its protein product is CASSPQPNEKLFF.

This clone was observed once. The rearrangement uses TRBV11-2 and TRBJ2-3; 11 bases line up with TRBD2. The CDR3 covers 17 residues. Losses at the gene ends were 5 bases for V and 3 bases for J; bases not matched to a gene: 10. The germline V gene encodes CDR1 SGHAT and CDR2 FQNNGV. CDR3 amino acids: CASSMRPGLAATDTQYF. The CDR3 nucleotides read TGTGCCAGCAGCATGCGTCCGGGACTAGCGGCAACAGATACGCAGTATTTT.

V gene TRBV30 combines with J gene TRBJ1-3, with 10 nucleotides matching TRBD1. The V segment lost 8 bases and the J segment 4 bases; nucleotides outside the gene matches: 2. The CDR3 has 12 amino acids. The germline gives CDR1 GTSNPN, CDR2 SVGIG (reference sequence). The CDR3 sequence: CATGQGGNTIYF. CDR3 in DNA: TGTGCCACGGGACAGGGGGGAAACACCATATATTTT.

The chain is built from TRBV29-1 and TRBJ2-4; 8 bases match TRBD1. Looked up from germline, CDR1 is SQVTM and CDR2 is ANQGSEA. V lost 4 bases and J lost 10; bases outside the gene matches: 9. This CDR3 region has 13 residues. This CDR3 is CSVVLYTGGIQYF. The DNA for the CDR3 is TGCAGCGTTGTGTTGTATACAGGGGGTATTCAGTACTTC.

The J gene is TRBJ2-7, the V gene TRBV5-6, with 8 bases matching TRBD1. V was pared by 0 bases and J by 4 bases, with 3 bases of the junction left unmatched. Germline CDR1 and CDR2: SGHDT and YYEEEE. CDR3 length equals 14 residues. The CDR3 here is CASSLVRGLYEQYF. The DNA of the CDR3 is TGTGCCAGCAGCTTGGTCAGGGGGCTATACGAGCAGTACTTC.

The chain employs TRBV7-6 and TRBJ1-4, with D maybe TRBD1 (5 bases). Deletions cut 1 base from V and 10 bases from J, with 16 bases between. This CDR3 comprises 15 residues. Germline V gene lookup returns CDR1 SGHVS and CDR2 FNYEAQ. The DNA of the CDR3 is TGTGCCAGCAGCTTAGAACCGGGACGCGTGGGAAAACTGTTTTTT. Its translation: CASSLEPGRVGKLFF.

The chain is built from TRBV25-1 and TRBJ2-3, with TRBD2 matching over 9 bases. The trim removed 2 bases at V and 1 base at J, leaving 4 bases unmatched. Germline V CDR1 and CDR2: MGHDK, SYGVNS. The CDR3 totals 16 residues. Written as DNA, the CDR3 is TGTGCCAGCAGTGAAGGTGCTAGCGGGGGCACAGATACGCAGTATTTT. Its protein product is CASSEGASGGTDTQYF.

The chain combines TRBV19 with TRBJ1-6; 7 bases line up with TRBD1. The germline V gene encodes CDR1 LNHDA and CDR2 SQIVND (reference sequence). The CDR3 runs 12 residues. Unmatched junction bases numbered 8, after V lost 6 bases and J lost 15 bases. The CDR3 is CASRTPQGRLHF. DNA of the CDR3: TGTGCCAGTAGAACACCACAGGGGCGCCTCCACTTT.

J is TRBJ1-5 and V is TRBV30, with D perhaps matching TRBD1 (6 bases). V was clipped by 0 bases and J by 7 bases, with 19 bases between them. The CDR3 totals 16 residues. Germline V gene lookup returns CDR1 GTSNPN and CDR2 SVGIG (reference sequence). The DNA for the CDR3 is TGTGCCTGGAGTGTAGCTAGAAAGGGGGGAGGCCAGCCCCAGCATTTT. It yields the protein CAWSVARKGGGQPQHF.

The chain has TRBV29-1 and TRBJ1-2, with 7 bases that match TRBD1. The CDR3 sequence is 14 residues long. V gave up 4 bases and J gave up 4 bases; unmatched junction bases: 9. The germline CDR1 and CDR2 sequences are SQVTM and ANQGSEA. In nucleotides, the CDR3 is TGCAGCGTTGTAATATCGGACAGGCCCTATGGCTACACCTTC. As protein: CSVVISDRPYGYTF.

V gene TRBV7-2 combines with J gene TRBJ1-4; the match to TRBD1 covers 7 bases. CDR1 is SGHTA and CDR2 is FQGNSA in the germline V gene. The V and J ends lost 5 bases and 6 bases, in that order; junction bases with no gene match: 6. The CDR3 is 14 amino acids. The DNA for the CDR3 is TGTGCCAGCAGCCCGGGGACAGCCGATGAAAAACTGTTTTTT. It encodes CASSPGTADEKLFF. The full variable domain, with the rest looked up from reference TRBV7-2 and TRBJ1-4, is GAGVSQSPSNKVTEKGKDVELRCDPISGHTALYWYRQSLGQGLEFLIYFQGNSAPDKSGLPSDRFSAERTGGSVSTLTIQRTQQEDSAVYLCASSPGTADEKLFFGSGTQLSVL.

The genes are TRBV7-9 and TRBJ2-5, with D tentatively TRBD2 (5 bases). The ends were cut back, 8 bases at V and 5 bases at J, with 18 bases in the middle. Germline V gives CDR1 SEHNR, CDR2 FQNEAQ (reference sequence). The CDR3 covers 14 residues. This CDR3 is CASYPSGFVETQYF. CDR3 nucleotides: TGTGCCAGCTACCCCAGCGGTTTTGTGGAGACCCAGTACTTC.

The chain couples TRBV5-6 to TRBJ2-1; D gene ambiguous. CDR1 is SGHDT and CDR2 is YYEEEE in the germline V gene. The V and J ends lost 3 bases and 5 bases respectively, with 3 bases between them. This CDR3 comprises 11 residues. The CDR3 DNA reads as TGTGCCAGCAGCTACGACAATGAGCAGTTCTTC. Translating gives CASSYDNEQFF.

The chain carries TRBV28 and TRBJ2-4, with D maybe TRBD1 (6 bases). Germline assignment: CDR1 MDHEN and CDR2 SYDVKM. This CDR3 has 15 residues. V was cut by 5 bases and J by 0 bases, with 11 bases left in between. This CDR3 is CASSPQGIAKNIQYF. DNA of the CDR3: TGTGCCAGCAGTCCACAGGGAATAGCCAAAAACATTCAGTACTTC.

The chain couples TRBV29-1 to TRBJ2-5; no clear D gene. V lost 6 bases, J lost 2 bases, and 10 bases lay in between. Germline lookup yields CDR1 SQVTM and CDR2 ANQGSEA. The CDR3 consists of 12 residues. CDR3 nucleotide sequence: TGCAGCGTCCTATCGGGTCAAGAGACCCAGTACTTC. Translation: CSVLSGQETQYF.

This clone was picked up a small number of times. J is TRBJ2-3 and V is TRBV30, with a tentative D call TRBD2 (5 bases). CDR1 and CDR2 from the germline V gene are GTSNPN and SVGIG (reference sequence). The CDR3 is made up of 12 amino acids. The ends were cut back, 7 bases at V and 0 bases at J, with 8 bases in the middle. CDR3 in amino acids: CAYSVSTDTQYF. DNA for the CDR3: TGTGCCTATAGCGTAAGCACAGATACGCAGTATTTT.